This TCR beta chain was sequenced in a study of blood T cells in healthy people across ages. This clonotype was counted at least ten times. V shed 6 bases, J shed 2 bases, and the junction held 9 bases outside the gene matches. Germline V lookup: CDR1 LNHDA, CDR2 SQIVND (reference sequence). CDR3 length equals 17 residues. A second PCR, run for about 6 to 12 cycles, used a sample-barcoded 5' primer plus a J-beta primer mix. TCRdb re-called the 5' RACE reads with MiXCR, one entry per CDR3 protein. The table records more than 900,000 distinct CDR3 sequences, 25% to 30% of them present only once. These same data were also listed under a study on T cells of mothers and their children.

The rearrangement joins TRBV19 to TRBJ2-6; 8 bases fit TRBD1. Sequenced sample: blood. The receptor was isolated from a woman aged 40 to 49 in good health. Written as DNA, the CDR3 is TGTGCCAGTAGAGGGGACAGGTTAATTACTGGGGCCAACGTCCTGACTTTC. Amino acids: CASRGDRLITGANVLTF. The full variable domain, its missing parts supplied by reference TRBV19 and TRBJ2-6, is DGGITQSPKYLFRKEGQNVTLSCEQNLNHDAMYWYRQDPGQGLRLIYYSQIVNDFQKGDIAEGYSVSREKKESFPLTVTSAQKNPTAFYLCASRGDRLITGANVLTFGAGSRLTVL.